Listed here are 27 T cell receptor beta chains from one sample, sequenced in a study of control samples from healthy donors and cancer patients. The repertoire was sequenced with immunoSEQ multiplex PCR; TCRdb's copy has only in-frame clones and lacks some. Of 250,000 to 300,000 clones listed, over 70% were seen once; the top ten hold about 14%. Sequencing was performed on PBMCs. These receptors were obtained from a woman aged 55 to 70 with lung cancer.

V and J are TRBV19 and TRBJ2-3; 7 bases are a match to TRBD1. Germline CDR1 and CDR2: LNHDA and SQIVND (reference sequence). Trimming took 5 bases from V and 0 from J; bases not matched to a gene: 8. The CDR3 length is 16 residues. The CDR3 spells CASSPGTATSTDTQYF. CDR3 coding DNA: TGTGCCAGTAGTCCGGGGACAGCTACTAGCACAGATACGCAGTATTTT. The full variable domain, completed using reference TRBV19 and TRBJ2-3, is DGGITQSPKYLFRKEGQNVTLSCEQNLNHDAMYWYRQDPGQGLRLIYYSQIVNDFQKGDIAEGYSVSREKKESFPLTVTSAQKNPTAFYLCASSPGTATSTDTQYFGPGTRLTVL.

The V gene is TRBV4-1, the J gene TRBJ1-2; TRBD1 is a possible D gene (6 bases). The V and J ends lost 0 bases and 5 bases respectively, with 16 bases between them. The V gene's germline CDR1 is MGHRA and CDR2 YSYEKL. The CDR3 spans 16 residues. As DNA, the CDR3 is TGCGCCAGCAGCCAAGAGTTCAACAGGGATGCGTATGGCTACACCTTC. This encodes CASSQEFNRDAYGYTF.

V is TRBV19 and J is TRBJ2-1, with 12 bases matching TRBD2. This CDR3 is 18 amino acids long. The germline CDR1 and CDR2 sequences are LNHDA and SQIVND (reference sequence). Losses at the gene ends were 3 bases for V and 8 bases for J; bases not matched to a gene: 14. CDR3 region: CASSINPPLAGGHHEQFF. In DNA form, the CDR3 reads TGTGCCAGTAGTATCAACCCCCCTCTAGCGGGAGGGCATCATGAGCAGTTCTTC.

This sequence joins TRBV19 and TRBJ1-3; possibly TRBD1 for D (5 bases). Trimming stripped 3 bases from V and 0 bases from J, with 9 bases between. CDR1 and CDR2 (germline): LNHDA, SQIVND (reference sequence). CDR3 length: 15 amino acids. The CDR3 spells CASSIEGSSGNTIYF. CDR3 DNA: TGTGCCAGTAGTATCGAGGGGAGCTCTGGAAACACCATATATTTT.

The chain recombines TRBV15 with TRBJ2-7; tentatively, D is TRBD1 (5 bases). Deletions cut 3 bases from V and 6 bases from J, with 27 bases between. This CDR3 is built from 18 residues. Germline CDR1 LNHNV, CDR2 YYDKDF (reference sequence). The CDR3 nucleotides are TGTGCCACCAGCAGCCATAAATCGGACAAGGGAAAAACGTTCGAGCAGTACTTC. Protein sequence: CATSSHKSDKGKTFEQYF.

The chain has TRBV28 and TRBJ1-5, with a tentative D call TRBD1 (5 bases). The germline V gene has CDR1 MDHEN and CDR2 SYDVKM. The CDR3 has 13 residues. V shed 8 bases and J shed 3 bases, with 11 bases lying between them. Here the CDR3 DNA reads TGTGCCAGCGGGGGGGGATACAATCAGCCCCAGCATTTT. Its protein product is CASGGGYNQPQHF.

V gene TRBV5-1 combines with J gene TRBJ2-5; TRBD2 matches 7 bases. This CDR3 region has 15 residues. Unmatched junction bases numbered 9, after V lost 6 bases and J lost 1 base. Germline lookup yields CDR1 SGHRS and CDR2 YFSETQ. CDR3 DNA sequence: TGCGCCAGCACAAAGTGGGAGGGCCTCCAAGAGACCCAGTACTTC. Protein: CASTKWEGLQETQYF.

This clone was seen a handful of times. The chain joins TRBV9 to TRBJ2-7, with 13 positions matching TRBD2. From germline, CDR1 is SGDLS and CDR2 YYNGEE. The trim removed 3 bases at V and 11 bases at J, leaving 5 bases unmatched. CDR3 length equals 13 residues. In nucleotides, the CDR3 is TGTGCCAGCAGCGAGGGGACTAGCGGGGTAGAGTACTTC. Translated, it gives CASSEGTSGVEYF.

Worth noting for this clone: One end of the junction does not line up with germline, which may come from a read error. For the CDR3, the DNA is TGTGCCGGCAGTTACGACAGAAATTCACCCCTCCACTTT. It encodes CAGSYDRNSPLHF. The chain links TRBV6-5 to TRBJ1-6; tentatively, D is TRBD1 (5 bases). The V gene's germline CDR1 is MNHEY and CDR2 SVGAGI. This CDR3 spans 13 amino acids.

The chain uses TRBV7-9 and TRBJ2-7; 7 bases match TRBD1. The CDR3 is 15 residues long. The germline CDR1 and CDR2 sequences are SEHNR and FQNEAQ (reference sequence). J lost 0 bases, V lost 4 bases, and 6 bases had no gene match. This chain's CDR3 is CASSSTQGYSYEQYF. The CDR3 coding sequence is TGTGCCAGCAGCTCTACACAGGGGTACTCCTACGAGCAGTACTTC. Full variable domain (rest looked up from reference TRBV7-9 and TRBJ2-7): DTGVSQNPRHKITKRGQNVTFRCDPISEHNRLYWYRQTLGQGPEFLTYFQNEAQLEKSRLLSDRFSAERPKGSFSTLEIQRTEQGDSAMYLCASSSTQGYSYEQYFGPGTRLTVT.

CDR3 in amino acids: CASSSGQPQETQYF. The CDR3 DNA follows: TGCGCCAGCAGCTCCGGACAGCCTCAAGAGACCCAGTACTTC. This sequence joins TRBV5-1 and TRBJ2-5, with TRBD1 as a possible D gene (6 bases). This CDR3 spans 14 amino acids. Germline CDR1 reads SGHRS; CDR2 reads YFSETQ. The V end lost 3 bases, the J end lost 2 bases, and 11 bases lay between the germline ends.

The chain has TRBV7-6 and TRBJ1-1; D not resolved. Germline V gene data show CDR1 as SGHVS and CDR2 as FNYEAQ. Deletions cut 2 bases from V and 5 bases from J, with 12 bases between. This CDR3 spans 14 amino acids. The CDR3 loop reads CASSLFSGSTEAFF. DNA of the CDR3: TGTGCCAGCAGCTTATTCAGCGGTAGTACTGAAGCTTTCTTT.

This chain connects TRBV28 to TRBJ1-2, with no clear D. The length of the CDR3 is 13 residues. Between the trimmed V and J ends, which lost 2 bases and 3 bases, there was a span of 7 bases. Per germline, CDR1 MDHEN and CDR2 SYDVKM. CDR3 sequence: CASSLAEYYGYTF. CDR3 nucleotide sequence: TGTGCCAGCAGTTTAGCCGAATACTATGGCTACACCTTC.

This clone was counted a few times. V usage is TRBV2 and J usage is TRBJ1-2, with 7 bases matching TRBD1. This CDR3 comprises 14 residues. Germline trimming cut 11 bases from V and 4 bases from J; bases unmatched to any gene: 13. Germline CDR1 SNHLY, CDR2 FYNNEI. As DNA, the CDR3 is TGTGCCGGCCTACCTCAGGGGGTTGGCTATGGCTACACCTTC. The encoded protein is CAGLPQGVGYGYTF.

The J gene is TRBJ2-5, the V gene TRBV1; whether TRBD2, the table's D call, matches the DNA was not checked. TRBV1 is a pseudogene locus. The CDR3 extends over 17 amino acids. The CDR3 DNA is TGCACCAGCAGGGACCCCGGACTAGCGGGGGGACAAGAGACCCAGTACTTC. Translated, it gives CTSRDPGLAGGQETQYF.

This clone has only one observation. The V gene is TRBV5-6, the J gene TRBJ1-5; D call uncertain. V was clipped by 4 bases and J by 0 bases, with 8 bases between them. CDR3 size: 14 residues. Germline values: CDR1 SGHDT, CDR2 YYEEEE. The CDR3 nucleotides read TGTGCCAGCAGCGGACTGAATAGCAATCAGCCCCAGCATTTT. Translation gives CASSGLNSNQPQHF. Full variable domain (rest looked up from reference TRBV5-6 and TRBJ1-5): DAGVTQSPTHLIKTRGQQVTLRCSPKSGHDTVSWYQQALGQGPQFIFQYYEEEERQRGNFPDRFSGHQFPNYSSELNVNALLLGDSALYLCASSGLNSNQPQHFGDGTRLSIL.

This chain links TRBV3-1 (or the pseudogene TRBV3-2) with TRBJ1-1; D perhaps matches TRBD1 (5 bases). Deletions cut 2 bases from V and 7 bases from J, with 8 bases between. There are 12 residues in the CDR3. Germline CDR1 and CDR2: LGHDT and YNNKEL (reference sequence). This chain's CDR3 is CASSQPTGEAFF. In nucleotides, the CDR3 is TGTGCCAGCAGCCAACCTACAGGTGAAGCTTTCTTT.

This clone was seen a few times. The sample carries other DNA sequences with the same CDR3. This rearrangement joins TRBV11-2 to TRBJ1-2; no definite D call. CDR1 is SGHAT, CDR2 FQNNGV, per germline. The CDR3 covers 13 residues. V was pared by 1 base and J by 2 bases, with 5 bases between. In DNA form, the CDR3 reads TGTGCCAGCAGCTTAGCCGGAAACTATGGCTACACCTTC. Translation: CASSLAGNYGYTF.

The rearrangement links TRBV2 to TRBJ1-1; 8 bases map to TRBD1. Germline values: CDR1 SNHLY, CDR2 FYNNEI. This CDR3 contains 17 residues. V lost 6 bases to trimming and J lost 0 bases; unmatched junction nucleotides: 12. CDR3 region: CASSKSGGLILNTEAFF. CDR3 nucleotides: TGTGCCAGCAGCAAATCAGGGGGCCTTATCTTGAACACTGAAGCTTTCTTT. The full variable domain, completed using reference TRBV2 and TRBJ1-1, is EPEVTQTPSHQVTQMGQEVILRCVPISNHLYFYWYRQILGQKVEFLVSFYNNEISEKSEIFDDQFSVERPDGSNFTLKIRSTKLEDSAMYFCASSKSGGLILNTEAFFGQGTRLTVV.

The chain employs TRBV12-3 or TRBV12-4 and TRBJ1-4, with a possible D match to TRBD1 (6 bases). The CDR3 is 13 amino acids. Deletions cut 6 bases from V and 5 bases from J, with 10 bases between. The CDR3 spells CASRDTGNEKLFF. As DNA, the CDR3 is TGTGCCAGCAGGGATACAGGGAATGAAAAACTGTTTTTT.

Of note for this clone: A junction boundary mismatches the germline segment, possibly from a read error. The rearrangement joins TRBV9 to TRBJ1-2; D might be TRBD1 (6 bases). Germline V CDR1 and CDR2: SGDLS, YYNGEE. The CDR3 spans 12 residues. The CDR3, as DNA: TGTGCCAGCAGCGTCGACCAGGGGCGAAGGTACTTC. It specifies CASSVDQGRRYF.

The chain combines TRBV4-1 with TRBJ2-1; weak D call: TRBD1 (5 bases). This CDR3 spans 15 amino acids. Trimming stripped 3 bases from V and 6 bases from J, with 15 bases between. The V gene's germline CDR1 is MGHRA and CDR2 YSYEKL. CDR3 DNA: TGCGCCAGCAGCCAGGCCCCCGGACACCCCAATGAGCAGTTCTTC. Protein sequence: CASSQAPGHPNEQFF.

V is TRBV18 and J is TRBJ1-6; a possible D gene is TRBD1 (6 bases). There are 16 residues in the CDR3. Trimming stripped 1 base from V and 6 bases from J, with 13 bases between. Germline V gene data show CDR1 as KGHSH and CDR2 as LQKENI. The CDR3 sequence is CASSPQGGTTNSPLHF. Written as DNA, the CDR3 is TGTGCCAGCTCACCACAAGGGGGGACTACTAATTCACCCCTCCACTTT.

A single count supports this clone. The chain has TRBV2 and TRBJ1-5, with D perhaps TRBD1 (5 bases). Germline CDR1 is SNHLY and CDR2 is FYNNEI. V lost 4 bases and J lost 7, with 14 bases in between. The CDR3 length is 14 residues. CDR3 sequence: CASSVGARGQPQHF. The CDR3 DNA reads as TGTGCCAGCAGTGTCGGGGCCCGAGGCCAGCCCCAGCATTTT.

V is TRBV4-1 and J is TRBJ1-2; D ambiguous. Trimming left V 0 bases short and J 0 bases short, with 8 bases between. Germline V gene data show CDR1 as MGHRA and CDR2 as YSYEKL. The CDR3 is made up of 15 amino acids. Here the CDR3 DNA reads TGCGCCAGCAGCCAAGATTCCAGATCTAACTATGGCTACACCTTC. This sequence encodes CASSQDSRSNYGYTF.

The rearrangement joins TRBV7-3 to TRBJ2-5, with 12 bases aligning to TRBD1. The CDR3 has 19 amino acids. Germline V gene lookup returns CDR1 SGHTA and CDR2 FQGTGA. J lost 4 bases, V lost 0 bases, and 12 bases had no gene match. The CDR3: CASSLTGIGTGGAGETQYF. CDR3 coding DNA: TGTGCCAGCAGCTTAACGGGAATCGGGACAGGGGGCGCGGGAGAGACCCAGTACTTC. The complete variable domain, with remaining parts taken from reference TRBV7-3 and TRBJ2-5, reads GAGVSQTPSNKVTEKGKYVELRCDPISGHTALYWYRQSLGQGPEFLIYFQGTGAADDSGLPNDRFFAVRPEGSVSTLKIQRTERGDSAVYLCASSLTGIGTGGAGETQYFGPGTRLLVL.

This chain's CDR3 is CASSFDRGDEQYF. CDR3 bases: TGTGCCAGCAGCTTCGACAGGGGGGACGAGCAGTACTTC. The chain combines TRBV7-8 with TRBJ2-7; 9 bases map to TRBD1. The CDR3 extends over 13 amino acids. J gave up 5 bases and V 3 bases, and 2 bases lay outside the gene matches. The V gene's germline CDR1 is SGHVS and CDR2 FQNEAQ.